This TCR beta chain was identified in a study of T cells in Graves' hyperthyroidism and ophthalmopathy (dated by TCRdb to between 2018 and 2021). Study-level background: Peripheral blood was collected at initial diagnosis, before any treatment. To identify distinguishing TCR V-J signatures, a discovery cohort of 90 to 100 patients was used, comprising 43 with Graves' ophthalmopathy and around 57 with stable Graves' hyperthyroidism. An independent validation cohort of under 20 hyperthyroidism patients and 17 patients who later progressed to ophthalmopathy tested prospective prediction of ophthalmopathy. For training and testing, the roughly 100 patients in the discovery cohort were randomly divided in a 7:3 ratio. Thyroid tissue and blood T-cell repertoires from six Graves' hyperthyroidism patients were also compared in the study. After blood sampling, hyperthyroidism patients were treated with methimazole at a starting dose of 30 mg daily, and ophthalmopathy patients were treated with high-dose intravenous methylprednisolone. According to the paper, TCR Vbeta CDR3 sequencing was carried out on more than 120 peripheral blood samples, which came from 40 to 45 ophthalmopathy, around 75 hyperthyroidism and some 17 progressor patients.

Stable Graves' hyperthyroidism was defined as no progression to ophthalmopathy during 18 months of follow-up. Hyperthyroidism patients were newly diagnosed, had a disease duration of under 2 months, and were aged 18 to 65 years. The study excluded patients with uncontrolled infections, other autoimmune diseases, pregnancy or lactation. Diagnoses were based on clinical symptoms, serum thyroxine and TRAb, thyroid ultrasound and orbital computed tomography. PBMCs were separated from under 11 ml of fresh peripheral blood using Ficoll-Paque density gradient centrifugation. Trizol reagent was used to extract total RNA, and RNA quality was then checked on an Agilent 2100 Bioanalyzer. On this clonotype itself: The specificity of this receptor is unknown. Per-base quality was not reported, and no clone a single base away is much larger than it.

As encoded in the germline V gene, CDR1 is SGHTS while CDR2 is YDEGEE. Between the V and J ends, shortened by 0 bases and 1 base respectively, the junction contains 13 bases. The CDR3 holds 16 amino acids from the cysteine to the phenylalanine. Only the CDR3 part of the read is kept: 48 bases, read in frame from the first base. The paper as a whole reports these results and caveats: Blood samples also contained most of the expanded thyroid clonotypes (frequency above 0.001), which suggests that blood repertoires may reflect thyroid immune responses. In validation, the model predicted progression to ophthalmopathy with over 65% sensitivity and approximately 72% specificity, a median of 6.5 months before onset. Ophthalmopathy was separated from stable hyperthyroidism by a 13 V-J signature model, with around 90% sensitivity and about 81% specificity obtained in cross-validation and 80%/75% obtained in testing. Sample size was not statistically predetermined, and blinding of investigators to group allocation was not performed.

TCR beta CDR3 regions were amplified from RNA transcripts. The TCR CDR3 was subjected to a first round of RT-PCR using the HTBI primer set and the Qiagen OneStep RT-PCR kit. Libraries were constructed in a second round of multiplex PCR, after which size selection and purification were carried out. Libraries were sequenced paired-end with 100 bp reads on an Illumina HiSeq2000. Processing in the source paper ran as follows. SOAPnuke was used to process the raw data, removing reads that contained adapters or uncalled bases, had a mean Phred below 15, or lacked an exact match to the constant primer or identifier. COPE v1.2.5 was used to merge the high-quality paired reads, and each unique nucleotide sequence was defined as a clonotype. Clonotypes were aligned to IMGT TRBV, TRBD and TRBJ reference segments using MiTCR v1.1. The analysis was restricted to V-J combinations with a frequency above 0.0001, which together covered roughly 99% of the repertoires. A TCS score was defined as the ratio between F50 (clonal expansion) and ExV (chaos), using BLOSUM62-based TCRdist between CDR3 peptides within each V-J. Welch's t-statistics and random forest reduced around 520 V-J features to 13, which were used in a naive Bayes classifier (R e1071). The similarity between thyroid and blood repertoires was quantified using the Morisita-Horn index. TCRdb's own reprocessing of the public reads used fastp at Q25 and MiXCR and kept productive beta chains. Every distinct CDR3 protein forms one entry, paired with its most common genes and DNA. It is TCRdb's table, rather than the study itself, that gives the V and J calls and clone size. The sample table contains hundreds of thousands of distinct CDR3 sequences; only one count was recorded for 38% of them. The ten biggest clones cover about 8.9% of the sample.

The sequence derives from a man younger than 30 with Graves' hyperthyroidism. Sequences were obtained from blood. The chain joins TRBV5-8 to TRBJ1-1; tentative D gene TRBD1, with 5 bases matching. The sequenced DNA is TGTGCCAGCAGCTTGGTGTACAGGCTTGAGAACACTGAAGCTTTCTTT. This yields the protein CASSLVYRLENTEAFF.